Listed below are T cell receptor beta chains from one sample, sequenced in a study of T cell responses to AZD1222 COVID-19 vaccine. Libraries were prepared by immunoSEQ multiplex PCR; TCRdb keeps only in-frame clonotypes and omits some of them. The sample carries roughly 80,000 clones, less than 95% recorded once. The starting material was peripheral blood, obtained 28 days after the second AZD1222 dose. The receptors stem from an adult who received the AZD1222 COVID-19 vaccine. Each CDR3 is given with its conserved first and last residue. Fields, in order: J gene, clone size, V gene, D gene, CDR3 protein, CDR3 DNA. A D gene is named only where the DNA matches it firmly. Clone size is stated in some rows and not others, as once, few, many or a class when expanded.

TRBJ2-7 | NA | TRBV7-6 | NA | CASSSLPMVIDEQYF | TGTGCCAGCAGCTCCCTGCCCATGGTCATCGACGAGCAGTACTTC
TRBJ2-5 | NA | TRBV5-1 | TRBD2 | CASSFTSGRGETQYF | TGCGCCAGCAGCTTCACTAGCGGGAGGGGGGAGACCCAGTACTTC
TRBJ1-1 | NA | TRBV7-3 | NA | CASSLSSLGTEAFF | TGTGCCAGCAGCTTAAGTTCGCTGGGGACTGAAGCTTTCTTT
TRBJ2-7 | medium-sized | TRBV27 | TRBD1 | CASRTGKSYEQYF | TGTGCCAGCAGGACAGGGAAATCCTACGAGCAGTACTTC
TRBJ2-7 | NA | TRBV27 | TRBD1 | CASSEDRGSYEQYF | TGTGCCAGCAGTGAAGACAGGGGGTCCTACGAGCAGTACTTC
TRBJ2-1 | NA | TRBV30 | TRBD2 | CAWRTSGYYNEQFF | TGTGCCTGGAGGACTAGCGGATACTACAATGAGCAGTTCTTC
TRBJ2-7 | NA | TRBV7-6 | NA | CASSLEVGNSYEQYF | TGTGCCAGCAGCTTAGAAGTCGGCAACTCCTACGAGCAGTACTTC
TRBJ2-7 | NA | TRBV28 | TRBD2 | CASSAGLAGTYEQYF | TGTGCCAGCAGTGCGGGACTAGCGGGAACCTACGAGCAGTACTTC
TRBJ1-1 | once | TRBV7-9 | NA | CASTGAGGTEAFF | TGTGCCAGCACTGGGGCGGGGGGCACTGAAGCTTTCTTT
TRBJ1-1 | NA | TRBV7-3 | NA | CASSLGMNTEAFF | TGTGCCAGCAGCTTAGGCATGAACACTGAAGCTTTCTTT
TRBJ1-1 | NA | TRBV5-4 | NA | CASSESFGTNTEAFF | TGTGCCAGCAGCGAAAGCTTCGGGACGAACACTGAAGCTTTCTTT
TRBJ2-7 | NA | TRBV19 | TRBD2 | CASGSASGSYEQYF | TGTGCCAGTGGGTCGGCTAGCGGATCCTACGAGCAGTACTTC
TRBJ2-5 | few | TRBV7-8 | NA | CASSLRQTIQETQYF | TGTGCCAGCAGCTTACGACAGACCATCCAAGAGACCCAGTACTTC
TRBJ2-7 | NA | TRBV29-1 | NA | CSVDGSGSSEQYF | TGCAGCGTTGACGGGTCAGGGTCTAGCGAGCAGTACTTC
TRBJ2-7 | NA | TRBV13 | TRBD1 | CASSRSLVRDRGVHEQYF | TGTGCCAGCAGCCGTTCGTTGGTGCGGGACAGGGGTGTCCACGAGCAGTACTTC
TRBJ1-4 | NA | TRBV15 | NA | CATRRTGEKLFF | TGTGCCACCAGGAGGACGGGTGAAAAACTGTTTTTT
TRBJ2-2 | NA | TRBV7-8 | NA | CASSSERELYTGELFF | TGTGCCAGCAGCTCAGAACGGGAGTTATACACCGGGGAGCTGTTTTTT
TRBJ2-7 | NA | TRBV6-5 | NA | CASATEMSYEQYF | TGTGCCAGCGCGACAGAGATGTCCTACGAGCAGTACTTC
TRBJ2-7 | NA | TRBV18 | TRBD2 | CASSPMTSGSSYEQYF | TGTGCCAGCTCACCAATGACTAGCGGGAGCTCTTACGAGCAGTACTTC
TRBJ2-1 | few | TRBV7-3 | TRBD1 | CASSPAGQGVDNEQFF | TGTGCCAGCAGCCCCGCGGGACAGGGGGTAGACAATGAGCAGTTCTTC
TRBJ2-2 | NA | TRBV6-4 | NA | CASSLDGQNTGELFF | TGTGCCAGCAGTCTTGATGGACAGAACACCGGGGAGCTGTTTTTT
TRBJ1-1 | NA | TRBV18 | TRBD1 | CASSPGGGAGAFF | TGTGCCAGCTCGCCAGGGGGCGGCGCGGGAGCTTTCTTT
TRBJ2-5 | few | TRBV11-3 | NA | CASSLGSGAGKTQYF | TGTGCCAGCAGCTTAGGGTCAGGGGCCGGAAAGACCCAGTACTTC
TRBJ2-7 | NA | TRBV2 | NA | CASSVVGLHGEQYF | TGTGCCAGCAGTGTAGTAGGGCTCCACGGCGAGCAGTACTTC
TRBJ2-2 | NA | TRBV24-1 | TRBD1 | CATSGDRVTTGELFF | TGTGCCACCAGTGGGGACAGGGTTACGACCGGGGAGCTGTTTTTT
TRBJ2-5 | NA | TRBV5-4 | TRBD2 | CASSSGTSGRAGETQYF | TGTGCCAGCAGCTCCGGGACTAGCGGGAGGGCCGGAGAGACCCAGTACTTC
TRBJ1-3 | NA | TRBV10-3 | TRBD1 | CAISATGAGNTIYF | TGTGCCATCAGCGCGACAGGGGCTGGAAACACCATATATTTT
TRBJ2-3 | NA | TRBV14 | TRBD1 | CASSQPGQGFRADTQYF | TGTGCCAGCAGCCAACCCGGACAGGGCTTTCGTGCAGATACGCAGTATTTT
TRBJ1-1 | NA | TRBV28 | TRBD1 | CASRKTGSTEAFF | TGTGCCAGCAGAAAGACAGGGAGCACTGAAGCTTTCTTT
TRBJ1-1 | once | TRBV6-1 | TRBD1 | CASSERQGGGTEAFF | TGTGCCAGCAGTGAAAGACAGGGGGGAGGAACTGAAGCTTTCTTT
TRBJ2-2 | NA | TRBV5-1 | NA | CASRYTGELFF | TGCGCCAGCAGGTACACCGGGGAGCTGTTTTTT
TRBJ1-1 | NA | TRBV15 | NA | CATSSMTLVTEAFF | TGTGCCACCAGCAGTATGACATTAGTCACTGAAGCTTTCTTT
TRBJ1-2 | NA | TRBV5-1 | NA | CASSLAVGQLYTF | TGCGCCAGCAGCTTGGCCGTGGGACAACTATACACCTTC
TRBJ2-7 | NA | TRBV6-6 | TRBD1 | CASSYDRVGSYEQYF | TGTGCCAGCAGTTACGACAGGGTGGGATCCTACGAGCAGTACTTC
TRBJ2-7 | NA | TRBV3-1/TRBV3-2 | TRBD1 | CASSQQGQTYEQYF | TGTGCCAGCAGCCAACAGGGACAGACCTACGAGCAGTACTTC
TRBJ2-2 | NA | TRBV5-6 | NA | CASSLAANTGELFF | TGTGCCAGCAGCTTGGCCGCGAACACCGGGGAGCTGTTTTTT
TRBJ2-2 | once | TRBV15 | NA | CATSRDSANTGELFF | TGTGCCACCAGCAGAGATTCTGCGAACACCGGGGAGCTGTTTTTT
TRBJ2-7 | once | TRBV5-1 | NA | CASATPGPRSYEQYF | TGCGCCAGCGCCACCCCGGGACCCAGGTCCTACGAGCAGTACTTC
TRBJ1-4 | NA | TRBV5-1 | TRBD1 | CASRGNRGLSNEKLFF | TGCGCCAGCAGGGGGAACAGGGGGCTTTCTAATGAAAAACTGTTTTTT
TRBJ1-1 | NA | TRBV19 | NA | CASSRWTEAFF | TGTGCCAGTAGTCGGTGGACTGAAGCTTTCTTT
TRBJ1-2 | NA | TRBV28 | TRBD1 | CASSPGGIGYTF | TGTGCCAGCAGCCCAGGGGGTATTGGCTACACCTTC
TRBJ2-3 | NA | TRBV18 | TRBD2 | CASSPLRAGGTDTQYF | TGTGCCAGCTCACCACTCCGCGCGGGGGGCACAGATACGCAGTATTTT
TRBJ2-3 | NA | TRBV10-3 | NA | CAISESRGSAVTDTQYF | TGTGCCATCAGTGAGTCGAGGGGGAGTGCCGTGACAGATACGCAGTATTTT
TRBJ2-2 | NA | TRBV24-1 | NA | CATSDLQGTGELFF | TGTGCCACCAGTGACCTACAGGGCACCGGGGAGCTGTTTTTT
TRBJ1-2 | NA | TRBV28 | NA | CASSLTGPYGYTF | TGTGCCAGCAGCCTTACAGGGCCCTATGGCTACACCTTC
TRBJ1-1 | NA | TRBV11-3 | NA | CASSLRMNTEAFF | TGTGCCAGCAGCTTAAGGATGAACACTGAAGCTTTCTTT
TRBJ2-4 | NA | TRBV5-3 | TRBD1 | CARSLAGDRKKVGIQYF | TGTGCCAGAAGCTTGGCGGGGGACAGGAAAAAGGTAGGCATTCAGTACTTC